The entry below gives a single T cell receptor beta chain sequence along with its context. The antigen remains undetermined. Investigators merged groups given second doses at roughly 4 or roughly 12 weeks. TCRdb's table, derived via immunoSEQ multiplex PCR, lists solely in-frame clones and lacks some. The sample includes tens of thousands of clones, 70% to 90% of them seen just once. The data belong to a study of T cell responses to AZD1222 COVID-19 vaccine. General study results and limits: Among the donors, most were white British and more were female, and clonal diversity was possibly underestimated. The study sampled repertoires only after the peak T cell response. As reported, nearly half of all spike-specific TCRs target variant regions that are unmutated.

The receptor was isolated from an adult who received the AZD1222 COVID-19 vaccine. The input for sequencing was peripheral blood, taken 28 days after the second AZD1222 dose.

The DNA for the CDR3 is TGTGCCAGCAGCGTAGGAGCCGGAGGTGGAGAAAAACTGTTTTTT. It codes for CASSVGAGGGEKLFF. The rearrangement joins TRBV9 to TRBJ1-4; D gene uncertain. The CDR3 totals 15 residues. V lost 0 bases and J 8 bases, leaving 14 bases between the germline ends. CDR1 and CDR2 from the germline V gene are SGDLS and YYNGEE.